This T cell receptor beta chain was sequenced for a study of T cell responses to AZD1222 COVID-19 vaccine. Whole-study findings and limits: Distributed over spike, vaccine-associated CD4 TCRs predominated at 160-218 and 743-854. Clonal diversity was possibly underestimated, and the donors were mostly white British, with more females. Among those given AZD1222, only six or seven were seropositive at baseline.

With regard to this clone: Its target is unknown.

Data came from immunoSEQ multiplex PCR; TCRdb stores just in-frame clones and leaves some out. The sample consists of some 190,000 clones, roughly nine tenths of them appearing once. V lost 1 base to trimming and J lost 2 bases, with 14 bases between them. Germline V gene lookup returns CDR1 LGHNA and CDR2 YSLEER. CDR3 length: 16 residues. The source is an adult who received the AZD1222 COVID-19 vaccine. This chain links TRBV4-3 with TRBJ1-2, with a possible D match to TRBD1 (5 bases). The source material was peripheral blood, sampled 28 days after the second AZD1222 dose. CDR3 DNA: TGCGCCAGCAGCCAAGGGGGGGAGCTGCGGAACTATGGCTACACCTTC. Amino acid sequence: CASSQGGELRNYGYTF.